This T cell receptor (beta chain) was found in a study of T cells in Graves' hyperthyroidism and ophthalmopathy. Study-level background: Peripheral blood draws took place at initial diagnosis, ahead of any treatment. General study results and limits: Among thyroid clonotypes expanded above 0.001, most also appeared in blood.

Germline CDR1 reads DFQATT; CDR2 reads SNEGSKA (reference sequence). V lost 3 bases, J lost 1 base, and 6 bases lay in between. This CDR3 is 13 amino acids long. Exclusion criteria comprised uncontrolled infection, other autoimmune disease, pregnancy or lactation. This clonotype was found many times. Its target is not known. Amplified TCR beta CDR3 regions came from RNA transcripts. HTBI primers were employed in a first-round RT-PCR of the TCR CDR3. From the multiplex PCR reads, TCRdb called clonotypes with MiXCR, one entry per CDR3 protein. Of around 400,000 distinct CDR3 sequences in the sample, 15% to 19% are singletons; the top ten hold about 30%.

The chain joins TRBV20-1 to TRBJ2-2; D unclear. The specimen sequenced was blood. The origin of this receptor is a woman between 18 and 30 years old with Graves' hyperthyroidism that later progressed to Graves' ophthalmopathy. The CDR3 DNA is TGCAGTGCTAGTCTGGTGAACACCGGGGAGCTGTTTTTT. Translation: CSASLVNTGELFF.